These T cell receptor beta chains were read from a single sample in a study of T cell repertoires in cytomegalovirus infection. No antigen is known for these receptors. TCRdb analysed the reads with MiXCR anew, one entry per CDR3 protein. Among about 830,000 distinct CDR3 sequences, over 25% were seen once, and the ten largest hold under 15%. The sequences come from cultured CD8+ T cells from PBMCs, collected from culture after CMV antigen stimulation. These TCRs come from a human donor in good health (CMV status not recorded). Some clones in this sample may be carry-over from other donors' samples. Both conserved end residues are part of each CDR3. The D gene is left open where the match is weak. Clone size is shown for a subset of rows, as once, few, many or a class of expanded clone.

d_call j_call clone_size v_call cdr3_aa cdr3_nt
TRBD1 TRBJ2-5 few TRBV6-5 CASSFTGGNQETQYF TGTGCCAGCAGTTTTACAGGGGGGAACCAAGAGACCCAGTACTTC
. TRBJ1-5 . TRBV6-5 CASSYRDSNQPQHF TGTGCCAGCAGTTACCGGGATAGCAATCAGCCCCAGCATTTT
TRBD2 TRBJ2-1 . TRBV6-6 CASSYQGSGGLYNEQFF TGTGCCAGCAGTTACCAGGGTAGCGGGGGCCTCTACAATGAGCAGTTCTTC
. TRBJ1-1 . TRBV15 CATSKRVNTEAFF TGTGCCACCAGCAAACGGGTGAACACTGAAGCTTTCTTT
. TRBJ2-5 . TRBV7-8 CASSLAQGLYQETQYF TGTGCCAGCAGCTTAGCACAGGGACTGTACCAAGAGACCCAGTACTTC
. TRBJ1-6 . TRBV7-9 CASSIGDTANSPLHF TGTGCCAGCAGCATTGGCGATACAGCTAATTCACCCCTCCACTTT
. TRBJ2-1 few TRBV2 CASDDRVYNEQFF TGTGCCAGCGATGATAGGGTGTACAATGAGCAGTTCTTC
. TRBJ1-2 . TRBV27 CASSVAGSDGYTF TGTGCCAGCAGTGTCGCAGGGAGTGATGGCTACACCTTC
. TRBJ1-2 few TRBV7-9 CASSLGQANGYTF TGTGCCAGCAGCTTAGGGCAGGCGAATGGCTACACCTTC
. TRBJ1-2 few TRBV12-3/TRBV12-4 CASTPGNGYTF TGTGCCAGCACGCCCGGGAATGGCTACACCTTC
TRBD1 TRBJ1-1 many TRBV7-6 CASRAGGLGTEAFF TGTGCCAGCAGGGCAGGGGGCCTTGGCACTGAAGCTTTCTTT
. TRBJ2-7 . TRBV7-8 CASSATGTHYEQYF TGTGCCAGCAGCGCGACCGGGACGCACTACGAGCAGTACTTC
TRBD1 TRBJ1-1 few TRBV6-1 CASISPRTGGLDTEAFF TGTGCCAGCATAAGCCCCAGGACAGGGGGCTTGGACACTGAAGCTTTCTTT
. TRBJ1-5 . TRBV16 CASSQNRAPSNQPQHF TGTGCCAGCAGCCAAAACCGGGCCCCGTCAAATCAGCCCCAGCATTTT
. TRBJ2-5 few TRBV4-1 CASSAFWRAQETQYF TGCGCCAGCAGCGCCTTCTGGAGGGCCCAAGAGACCCAGTACTTC
. TRBJ1-1 . TRBV6-2/TRBV6-3 CASSLFLTENTEAFF TGTGCCAGCAGTTTGTTTTTGACAGAGAACACTGAAGCTTTCTTT
. TRBJ2-5 . TRBV7-9 CASSSPKGGQQETQYF TGTGCCAGCAGCTCCCCCAAGGGGGGGCAACAAGAGACCCAGTACTTC
TRBD1 TRBJ2-2 . TRBV27 CASSQGTGGNTGELFF TGTGCCAGCAGTCAAGGGACAGGGGGAAACACCGGGGAGCTGTTTTTT
. TRBJ2-1 many TRBV6-1 CASSSLGEQFIEQFF TGTGCCAGCAGTTCCCTCGGGGAGCAATTTATTGAGCAGTTCTTC
. TRBJ2-1 few TRBV27 CASTSGNPTKNEQFF TGTGCCAGCACGTCGGGCAACCCTACAAAGAATGAGCAGTTCTTC
. TRBJ2-1 many TRBV7-2 CASSLKPGEQFF TGTGCCAGCAGCTTAAAGCCGGGAGAGCAGTTCTTC
. TRBJ2-5 . TRBV15 CATNRNRLPAGETQYF TGTGCCACCAACAGAAATCGCCTCCCGGCGGGGGAGACCCAGTACTTC
. TRBJ2-1 . TRBV12-3/TRBV12-4 CASLGPSEGLYINEQFF TGTGCCAGTTTGGGACCCTCGGAGGGTTTATACATCAATGAGCAGTTCTTC
. TRBJ1-6 . TRBV3-1 CASSHGENSPLHF TGTGCCAGCAGCCATGGGGAGAATTCACCCCTCCACTTT
TRBD1 TRBJ1-2 . TRBV11-2 CVSSLGQRRSGQRYGYTF TGTGTCAGCAGCTTAGGCCAAAGACGGTCGGGACAGCGCTATGGCTACACCTTC
. TRBJ1-6 . TRBV4-3 CASSKGNSPLHF TGCGCCAGCAGCAAGGGCAATTCACCCCTCCACTTT
. TRBJ1-6 few TRBV7-6 CASSQAWGGDSPLHF TGTGCCAGCAGCCAGGCGTGGGGGGGGGATTCACCCCTCCACTTT
TRBD1 TRBJ1-2 few TRBV11-2 CASSPGTAYLGMDYGYTF TGTGCCAGCAGCCCGGGGACAGCCTATCTGGGAATGGACTATGGCTACACCTTC
TRBD2 TRBJ2-1 . TRBV10-3 CAISESKVAGAYEQFF TGTGCCATCAGTGAGTCGAAAGTAGCGGGGGCCTATGAGCAGTTCTTC
. TRBJ1-6 few TRBV7-4 CASSSNSLLNSPLHF TGTGCCAGCAGCTCCAATAGCTTACTTAATTCACCCCTCCACTTT
. TRBJ2-5 few TRBV19 CASSIGLTYGQETQYF TGTGCCAGTAGTATTGGCCTGACATACGGGCAAGAGACCCAGTACTTC
. TRBJ1-4 . TRBV20-1 CSAKLRSPNEKLFF TGCAGTGCTAAACTCAGGAGCCCTAATGAAAAACTGTTTTTT
. TRBJ1-2 few TRBV11-2 CASSPAQRVYGYTF TGTGCCAGCAGTCCGGCACAGAGGGTCTATGGCTACACCTTC
TRBD1 TRBJ2-1 . TRBV5-5 CASRTGTGSYNEQFF TGTGCCAGCAGAACCGGGACAGGGAGTTACAATGAGCAGTTCTTC
. TRBJ2-5 few TRBV5-1 CASSPLSSPGGETQYF TGCGCCAGCAGCCCACTCTCGTCCCCTGGGGGGGAGACCCAGTACTTC
TRBD2 TRBJ2-3 . TRBV20-1 CSARDRTSGGSTDTQYF TGCAGTGCTAGAGATAGGACTAGCGGGGGGAGCACAGATACGCAGTATTTT
. TRBJ2-6 . TRBV28 CATESTGPTGANVLTF TGTGCCACCGAGTCGACAGGTCCAACTGGGGCCAACGTCCTGACTTTC
. TRBJ1-4 . TRBV27 CASSWNSLFAANEKLFF TGTGCCAGCAGTTGGAACAGCCTCTTTGCGGCTAATGAAAAACTGTTTTTT
. TRBJ2-6 . TRBV7-8 CASSWFENSGANVLTF TGTGCCAGCAGCTGGTTCGAGAACTCTGGGGCCAACGTCCTGACTTTC
. TRBJ1-2 . TRBV6-5 CASSYAGSVSYGYTF TGTGCCAGCAGTTACGCAGGCAGTGTCTCCTATGGCTACACCTTC
. TRBJ2-7 . TRBV6-1 CASRGGGTQLSYEQYF TGTGCCAGCAGAGGGGGAGGGACGCAATTGTCCTACGAGCAGTACTTC
TRBD1 TRBJ2-3 . TRBV12-3/TRBV12-4 CASAGQEDTQYF TGTGCCAGCGCTGGACAGGAAGATACGCAGTATTTT
. TRBJ1-2 . TRBV24-1 CATSDSGQPYYGYTF TGTGCCACCAGTGATTCTGGACAGCCCTACTATGGCTACACCTTC
. TRBJ2-3 few TRBV10-3 CAISGLGGGPPADTQYF TGTGCCATCAGTGGCCTGGGCGGGGGCCCCCCGGCAGATACGCAGTATTTT
TRBD2 TRBJ2-2 few TRBV7-2 CASSPWTSGGDGELFF TGTGCCAGCAGCCCGTGGACTAGCGGGGGGGACGGGGAGCTGTTTTTT
. TRBJ2-7 . TRBV6-1 CASTQQGLYEQYF TGTGCCAGCACGCAACAGGGATTGTACGAGCAGTACTTC
TRBD1 TRBJ2-7 . TRBV14 CASSPTAGGTYEQYF TGTGCCAGCAGCCCCACCGCAGGGGGCACCTACGAGCAGTACTTC
. TRBJ2-1 . TRBV27 CASSLGLATLWDEQFF TGTGCCAGCAGTTTAGGGCTAGCCACCCTTTGGGATGAGCAGTTCTTC
. TRBJ1-2 . TRBV6-8 CASSLGLTANYGYTF TGTGCCAGCAGTTTGGGACTGACAGCTAACTATGGCTACACCTTC
TRBD1 TRBJ2-5 few TRBV5-4 CASSPRGQGIIVREAQYF TGTGCCAGCAGCCCCAGGGGACAGGGAATTATAGTAAGAGAGGCCCAGTACTTC
. TRBJ2-2 many TRBV7-2 CASSLEGISDELFF TGTGCCAGCAGCTTAGAAGGGATTAGCGACGAGCTGTTTTTT
. TRBJ2-5 . TRBV27 CASSAIASTETQYF TGTGCCAGCAGTGCCATCGCTAGTACAGAGACCCAGTACTTC
TRBD1 TRBJ2-4 . TRBV11-3 CASSDRAGIQYF TGTGCCAGCAGCGACAGGGCCGGCATTCAGTACTTC
. TRBJ2-2 many TRBV7-8 CASSFIALTGELFF TGTGCCAGCAGCTTTATCGCTCTCACCGGGGAGCTGTTTTTT
. TRBJ2-3 . TRBV18 CASSNREGPSFLDTQYF TGTGCCAGCTCAAATCGCGAGGGGCCTAGCTTTTTAGATACGCAGTATTTT
TRBD1 TRBJ2-3 . TRBV7-6 CASSGRFTGGNTDTQYF TGTGCCAGCAGCGGAAGGTTTACAGGGGGCAACACAGATACGCAGTATTTT
. TRBJ2-7 . TRBV15 CATAVGRGSYEQYF TGTGCCACCGCAGTAGGACGGGGCTCCTACGAGCAGTACTTC
. TRBJ1-1 . TRBV7-6 CASSLDPRQVGGTEAFF TGTGCCAGCAGCTTAGATCCCCGACAGGTCGGGGGCACTGAAGCTTTCTTT